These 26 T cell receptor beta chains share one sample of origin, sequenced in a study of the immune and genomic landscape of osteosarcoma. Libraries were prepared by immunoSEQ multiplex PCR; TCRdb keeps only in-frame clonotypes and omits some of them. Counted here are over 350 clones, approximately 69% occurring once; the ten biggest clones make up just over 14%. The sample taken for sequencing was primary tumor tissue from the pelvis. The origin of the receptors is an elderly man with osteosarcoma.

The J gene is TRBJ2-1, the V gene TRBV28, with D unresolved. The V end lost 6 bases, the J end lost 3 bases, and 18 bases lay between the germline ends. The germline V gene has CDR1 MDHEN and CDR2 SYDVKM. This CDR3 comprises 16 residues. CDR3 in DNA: TGTGCCAGCAGCCCTTACGGACCGATCCTCTACAATGAGCAGTTCTTC. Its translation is CASSPYGPILYNEQFF.

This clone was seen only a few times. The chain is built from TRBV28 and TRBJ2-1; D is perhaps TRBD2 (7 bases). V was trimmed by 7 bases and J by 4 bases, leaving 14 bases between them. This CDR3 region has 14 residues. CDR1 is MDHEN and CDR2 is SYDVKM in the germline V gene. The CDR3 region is CASTLGGRYNEQFF. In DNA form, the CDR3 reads TGTGCCAGCACTTTGGGGGGGCGATACAATGAGCAGTTCTTC.

The CDR3 region has the DNA TGTGCCAGTCCCGGAGCCGGGACAGGGGAAGTCCCCAATCAGCCCCAGCATTTT. Encoded protein: CASPGAGTGEVPNQPQHF. The chain employs TRBV19 and TRBJ1-5, with 10 bases aligning to TRBD1. Germline values: CDR1 LNHDA, CDR2 SQIVND (reference sequence). With 8 bases clipped from V and 3 bases from J, the junction kept 16 bases outside the gene matches. The CDR3 has 18 amino acids. The whole variable domain, filled in from reference TRBV19 and TRBJ1-5, reads DGGITQSPKYLFRKEGQNVTLSCEQNLNHDAMYWYRQDPGQGLRLIYYSQIVNDFQKGDIAEGYSVSREKKESFPLTVTSAQKNPTAFYLCASPGAGTGEVPNQPQHFGDGTRLSIL.

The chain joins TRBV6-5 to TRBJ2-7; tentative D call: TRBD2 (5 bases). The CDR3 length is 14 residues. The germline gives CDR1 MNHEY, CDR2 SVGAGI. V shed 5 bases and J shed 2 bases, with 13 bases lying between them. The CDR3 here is CASSREAGTYEQYF. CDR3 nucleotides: TGTGCCAGCAGTCGAGAAGCCGGGACCTACGAGCAGTACTTC.

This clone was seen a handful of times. CDR3: CSAGSQLSYNEQFF. The DNA for the CDR3 is TGCAGCGCCGGATCCCAGCTGTCCTACAATGAGCAGTTCTTC. This chain links TRBV29-1 with TRBJ2-1, with D uncertain. With 7 bases removed from V and 1 base from J, the gap between germline ends came to 14 bases. Germline V gene data show CDR1 as SQVTM and CDR2 as ANQGSEA. CDR3 length equals 14 residues.

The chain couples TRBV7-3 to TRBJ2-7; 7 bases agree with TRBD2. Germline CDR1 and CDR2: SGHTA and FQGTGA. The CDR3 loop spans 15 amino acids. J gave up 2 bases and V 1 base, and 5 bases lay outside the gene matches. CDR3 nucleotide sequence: TGTGCCAGCAGCTTAAACGGGGGGTTGGCCTACGAGCAGTACTTC. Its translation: CASSLNGGLAYEQYF.

CDR3 DNA sequence: TGTGCCAGCAGCGCTGGACAGGGATACTACAATGAGCAGTTCTTC. As protein: CASSAGQGYYNEQFF. This chain connects TRBV9 to TRBJ2-1; TRBD1 aligns across 8 bases. Per germline, CDR1 SGDLS and CDR2 YYNGEE. The CDR3 spans 15 residues. V shed 3 bases, J shed 3 bases, and the junction held 5 bases outside the gene matches.

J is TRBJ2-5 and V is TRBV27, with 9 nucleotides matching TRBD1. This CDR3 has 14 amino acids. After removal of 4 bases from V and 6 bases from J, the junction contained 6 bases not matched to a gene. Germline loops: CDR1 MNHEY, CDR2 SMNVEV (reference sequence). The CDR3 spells CASSSTGGSQTQYF. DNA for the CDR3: TGTGCCAGCAGTTCGACAGGGGGAAGTCAGACCCAGTACTTC.

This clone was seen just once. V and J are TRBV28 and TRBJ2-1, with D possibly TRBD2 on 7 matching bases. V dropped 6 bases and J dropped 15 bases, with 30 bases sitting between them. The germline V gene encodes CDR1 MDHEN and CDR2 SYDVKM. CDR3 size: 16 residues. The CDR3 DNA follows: TGTGCCAGCAGCCCATCCCCGGGAGCTGGGGGGGCCAGCGGGTTCTTC. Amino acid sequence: CASSPSPGAGGASGFF.

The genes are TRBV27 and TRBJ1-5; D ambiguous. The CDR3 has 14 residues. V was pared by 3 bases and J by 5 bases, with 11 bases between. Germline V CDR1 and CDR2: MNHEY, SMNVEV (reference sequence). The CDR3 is CASSFTMGDQPQHF. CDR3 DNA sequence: TGTGCCAGCAGTTTCACGATGGGCGATCAGCCCCAGCATTTT.

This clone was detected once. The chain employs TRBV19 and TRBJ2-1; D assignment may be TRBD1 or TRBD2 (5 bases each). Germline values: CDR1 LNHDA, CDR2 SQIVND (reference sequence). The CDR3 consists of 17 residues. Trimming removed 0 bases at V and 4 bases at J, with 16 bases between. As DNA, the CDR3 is TGTGCCAGTAGTATAGATACAGGACTTACGGGGTACAATGAGCAGTTCTTC. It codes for CASSIDTGLTGYNEQFF.

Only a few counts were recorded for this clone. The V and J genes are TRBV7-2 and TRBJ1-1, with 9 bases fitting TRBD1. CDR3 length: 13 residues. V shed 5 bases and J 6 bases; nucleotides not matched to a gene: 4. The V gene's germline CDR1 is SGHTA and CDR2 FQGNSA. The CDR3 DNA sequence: TGTGCCAGCAGCCGGGACAGGGACGCTGAAGCTTTCTTT. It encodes CASSRDRDAEAFF.

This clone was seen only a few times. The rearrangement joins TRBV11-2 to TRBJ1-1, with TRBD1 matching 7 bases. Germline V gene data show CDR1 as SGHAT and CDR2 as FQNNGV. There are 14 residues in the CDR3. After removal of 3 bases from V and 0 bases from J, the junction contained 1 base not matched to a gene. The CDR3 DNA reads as TGTGCCAGCAGCTTGGGACAGATGAACACTGAAGCTTTCTTT. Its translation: CASSLGQMNTEAFF.

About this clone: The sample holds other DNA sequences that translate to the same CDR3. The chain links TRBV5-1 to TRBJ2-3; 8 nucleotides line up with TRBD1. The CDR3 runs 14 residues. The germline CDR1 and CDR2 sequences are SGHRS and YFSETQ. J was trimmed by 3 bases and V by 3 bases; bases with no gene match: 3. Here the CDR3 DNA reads TGCGCCAGCAGCTCCGGACAGGGTACAGATACGCAGTATTTT. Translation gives CASSSGQGTDTQYF.

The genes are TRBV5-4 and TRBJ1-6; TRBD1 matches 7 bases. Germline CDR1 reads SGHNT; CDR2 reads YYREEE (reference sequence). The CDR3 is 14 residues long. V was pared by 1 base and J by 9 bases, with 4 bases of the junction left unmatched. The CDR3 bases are TGTGCCAGCAGCTTGAGACAGGGTCCTTCACCCCTCCACTTT. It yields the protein CASSLRQGPSPLHF.

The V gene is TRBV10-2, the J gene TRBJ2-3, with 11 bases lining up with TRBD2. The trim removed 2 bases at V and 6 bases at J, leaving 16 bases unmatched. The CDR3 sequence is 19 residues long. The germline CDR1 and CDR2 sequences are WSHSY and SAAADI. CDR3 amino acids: CASSEPATSGAPGGDTQYF. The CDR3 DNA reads TGCGCCAGCAGTGAGCCGGCGACTAGCGGGGCACCGGGAGGGGATACGCAGTATTTT.

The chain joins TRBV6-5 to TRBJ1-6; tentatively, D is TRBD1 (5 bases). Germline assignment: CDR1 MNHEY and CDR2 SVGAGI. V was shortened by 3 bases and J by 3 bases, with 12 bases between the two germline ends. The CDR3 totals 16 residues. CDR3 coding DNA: TGTGCCAGCAGTTATGGGGGTACCTTCTATAATTCACCCCTCCACTTT. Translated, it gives CASSYGGTFYNSPLHF.

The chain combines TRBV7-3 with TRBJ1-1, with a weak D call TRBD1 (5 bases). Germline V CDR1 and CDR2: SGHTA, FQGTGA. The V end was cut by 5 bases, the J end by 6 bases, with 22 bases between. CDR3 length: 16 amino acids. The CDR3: CASSLTGGAGLAEAFF. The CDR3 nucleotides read TGTGCCAGCAGCCTTACTGGAGGGGCAGGGCTTGCTGAAGCTTTCTTT.

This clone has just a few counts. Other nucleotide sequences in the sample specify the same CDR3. The CDR3 protein is CASSSGQGTDTQYF. CDR3 nucleotide sequence: TGCGCCAGCAGCTCTGGACAGGGCACAGATACGCAGTATTTT. This sequence joins TRBV5-1 and TRBJ2-3; 7 bases map to TRBD1. The V gene's germline CDR1 is SGHRS and CDR2 YFSETQ. The CDR3 consists of 14 residues. V gave up 3 bases and J gave up 1 base; unmatched junction bases: 2.

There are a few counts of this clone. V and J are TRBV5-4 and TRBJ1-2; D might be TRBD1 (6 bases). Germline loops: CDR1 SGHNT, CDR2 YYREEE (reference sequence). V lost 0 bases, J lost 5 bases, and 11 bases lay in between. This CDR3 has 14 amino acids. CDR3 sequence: CASSLAGTQYGYTF. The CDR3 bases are TGTGCCAGCAGCTTGGCCGGGACACAGTATGGCTACACCTTC.

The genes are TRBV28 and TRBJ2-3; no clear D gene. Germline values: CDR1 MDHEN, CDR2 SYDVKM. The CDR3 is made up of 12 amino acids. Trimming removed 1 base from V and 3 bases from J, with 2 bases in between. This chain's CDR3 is CASSLLTDTQYF. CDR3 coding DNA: TGTGCCAGCAGTTTATTGACAGATACGCAGTATTTT.

The CDR3 sequence: CASSLAPLMNTEAFF. DNA of the CDR3: TGTGCCAGCAGCTTAGCCCCCCTGATGAACACTGAAGCTTTCTTT. V and J are TRBV11-2 and TRBJ1-1; D uncertain. CDR1 is SGHAT, CDR2 FQNNGV, per germline. Trimming took 1 base from V and 0 from J, leaving 9 bases between them. The CDR3 extends over 15 amino acids.

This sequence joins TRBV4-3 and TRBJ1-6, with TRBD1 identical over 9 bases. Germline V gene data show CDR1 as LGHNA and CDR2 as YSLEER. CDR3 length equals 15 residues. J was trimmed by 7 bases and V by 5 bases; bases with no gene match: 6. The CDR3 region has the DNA TGCGCCAGCAGCTCCGGGACAGGGTTCAATTCACCCCTCCACTTT. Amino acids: CASSSGTGFNSPLHF.

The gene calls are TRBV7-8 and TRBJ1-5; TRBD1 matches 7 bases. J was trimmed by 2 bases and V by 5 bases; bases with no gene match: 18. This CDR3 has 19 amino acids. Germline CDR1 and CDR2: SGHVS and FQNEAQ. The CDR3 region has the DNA TGTGCCAGCAGCCCCTACCCGCGGACAGGAACCTCTGGCAATCAGCCCCAGCATTTT. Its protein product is CASSPYPRTGTSGNQPQHF.

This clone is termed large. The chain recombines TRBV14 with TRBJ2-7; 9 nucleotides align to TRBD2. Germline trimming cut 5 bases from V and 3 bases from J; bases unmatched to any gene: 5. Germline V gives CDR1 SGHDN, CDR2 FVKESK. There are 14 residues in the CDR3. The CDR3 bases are TGTGCCAGCAGCTACCTAGCGGGGAGCTACGAGCAGTACTTC. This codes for CASSYLAGSYEQYF.

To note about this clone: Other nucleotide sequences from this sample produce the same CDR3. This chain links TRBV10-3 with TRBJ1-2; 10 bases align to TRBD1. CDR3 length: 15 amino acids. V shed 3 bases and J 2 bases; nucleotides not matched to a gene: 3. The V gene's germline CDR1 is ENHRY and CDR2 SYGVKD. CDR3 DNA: TGTGCCATCAGTGAACCGGGACAGGGGAACTATGGCTACACCTTC. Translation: CAISEPGQGNYGYTF.